The clone carrying this T cell receptor beta chain turned up a few times. Its antigen is still unknown. This specimen comes from a study of cytomegalovirus exposure and HLA in healthy donors. Overall study findings and caveats: An analysis that was carried out later associated about 17,000 TCR beta sequences with HLA alleles at 0.05 false discovery rate.

Primers included in the PCR were 60 Vbeta and 13 Jbeta primers. Here immunoSEQ multiplex PCR was the method, and the copy in TCRdb shows in-frame clones only, minus some. The table shows roughly 77,000 clones, with over 9.5% occurring only once. There are 13 residues in the CDR3. V lost 7 bases, J lost 0 bases, and 3 bases stayed unmatched. Germline V CDR1 and CDR2: SNHLY, FYNNEI. Sequencing was carried out using PBMCs. The chain employs TRBV2 and TRBJ2-7; 7 nucleotides line up with TRBD2. The clonotype was recovered from a man in his sixties in good health and CMV-seropositive. CDR3 DNA: TGTGCCAGCACGCTAGCGGACTCCTACGAGCAGTACTTC. This translates into CASTLADSYEQYF.